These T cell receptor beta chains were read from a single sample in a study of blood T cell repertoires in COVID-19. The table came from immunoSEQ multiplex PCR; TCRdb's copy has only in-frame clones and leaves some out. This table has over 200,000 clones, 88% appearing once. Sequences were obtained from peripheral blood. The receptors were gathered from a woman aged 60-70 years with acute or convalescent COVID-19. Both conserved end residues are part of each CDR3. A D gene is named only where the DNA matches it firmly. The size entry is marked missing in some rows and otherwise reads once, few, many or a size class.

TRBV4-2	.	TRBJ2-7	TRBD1	CASSQDLPGGSRSYEQYF	TGTGCCAGCAGCCAAGACCTCCCAGGGGGTAGCCGCTCCTACGAGCAGTACTTC
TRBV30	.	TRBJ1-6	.	CAWSLSRFSYNSPLHF	TGTGCCTGGAGTTTATCGAGGTTCTCCTATAATTCACCCCTCCACTTT
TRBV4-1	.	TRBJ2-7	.	CASSRQIDLAYEQYF	TGCGCCAGCAGCCGCCAGATTGACTTAGCCTACGAGCAGTACTTC
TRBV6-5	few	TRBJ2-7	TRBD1	CASSYSRTGEQYF	TGTGCCAGCAGTTACTCCCGGACAGGCGAGCAGTACTTC
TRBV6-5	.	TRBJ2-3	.	CASSKTSSTDTQYF	TGTGCCAGCAGTAAGACTAGTAGCACAGATACGCAGTATTTT
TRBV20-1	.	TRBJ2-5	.	CSGAGGTTQYF	TGCAGTGGGGCAGGCGGGACGACCCAGTACTTC
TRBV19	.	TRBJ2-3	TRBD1	CASSIEGEGQGHSDTQYF	TGTGCCAGTAGTATAGAAGGTGAGGGACAGGGCCACTCAGATACGCAGTATTTT
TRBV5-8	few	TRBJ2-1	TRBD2	CASSTRTSGGSEQFF	TGTGCCAGCAGCACCAGGACTAGCGGGGGTAGTGAGCAGTTCTTC
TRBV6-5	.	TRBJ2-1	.	CASSRLQGGDNEQFF	TGTGCCAGCAGTCGCTTACAGGGTGGGGACAATGAGCAGTTCTTC
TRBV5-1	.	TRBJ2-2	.	CASSWSRGELFF	TGCGCCAGCAGCTGGAGCCGGGGGGAGCTGTTTTTT
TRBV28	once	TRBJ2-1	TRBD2	CALGGYNEQFF	TGTGCCCTGGGGGGGTACAATGAGCAGTTCTTC
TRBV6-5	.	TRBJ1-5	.	CASSYSQLQPQHF	TGTGCCAGCAGTTACTCGCAACTGCAGCCCCAGCATTTT
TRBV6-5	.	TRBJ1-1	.	CASSSRGEGTEAFF	TGTGCCAGCTCCTCACGGGGGGAAGGAACTGAAGCTTTCTTT
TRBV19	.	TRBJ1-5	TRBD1	CASSGTGNQPQHF	TGTGCCAGTAGTGGGACAGGCAATCAGCCCCAGCATTTT
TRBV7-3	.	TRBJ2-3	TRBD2	CASSRTSGVPTQYF	TGTGCCAGCAGCCGGACTAGCGGGGTCCCCACGCAGTATTTT
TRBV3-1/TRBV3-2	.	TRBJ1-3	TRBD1	CASSQPYRGGISGNTIYF	TGTGCCAGCAGCCAGCCTTACAGGGGTGGGATTTCTGGAAACACCATATATTTT
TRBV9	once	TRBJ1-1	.	CASSVQSSVTEAFF	TGTGCCAGCAGCGTACAGTCGTCTGTGACTGAAGCTTTCTTT